This T cell receptor beta chain appears in the sequencing data of a study of shared clonotypes between healthy human individuals. Naive CD8 cells lacked CD45RO, underwent positive selection for CCR7 and left out terminally differentiated effector memory CD45RA+ cells. TCRdb keeps only in-frame clones here, not all; method: immunoSEQ multiplex PCR. Among more than 2 million clones listed, 90% to 95% were seen once. The CDR3 consists of 12 residues. CDR1 is LNHDA, CDR2 SQIVND, per germline (reference sequence). V was pared by 5 bases and J by 8 bases, with 10 bases between. The sample was naive CD8+ T cells from PBMCs. This TCR came from a man aged 18 to 29 in good health. Some clones in this sample may be carry-over from other donors' samples. The rearrangement joins TRBV19 to TRBJ2-1; D is undetermined. CDR3 sequence: CASSPIRHEQFF. CDR3 sequence (DNA): TGTGCCAGTAGTCCCATCCGCCATGAGCAGTTCTTC.